This entry concerns a single TCR beta chain. Its antigen is not identified. This entry is derived from a study of T cells after yellow fever vaccination. Study-level findings and limits: Primary-vaccination clones mostly resurfaced post-booster (around 95% CD4, around 88% CD8).

TCRdb reprocessed the 5' RACE reads via MiXCR and lists one record per CDR3 protein. This sample yields 150,000 to 200,000 distinct CDR3 sequences, of which approximately 11% are seen a single time; 36% belongs to the top ten. V lost 4 bases and J 3 bases, leaving 9 bases between the germline ends. This CDR3 is 12 amino acids long. Germline V gene lookup returns CDR1 SQVTM and CDR2 ANQGSEA. The receptor was derived from a man aged 18-30 years who received the YFV17D yellow fever vaccine. The V gene is TRBV29-1, the J gene TRBJ1-2, with D possibly TRBD1 on 6 matching bases. Material: CD8+ T cells sorted from PBMCs, obtained 15 days after the yellow fever booster vaccination. The DNA of the CDR3 is TGCAGCGTTGTGCCAGGGGACTATGGCTACACCTTC. This sequence encodes CSVVPGDYGYTF.